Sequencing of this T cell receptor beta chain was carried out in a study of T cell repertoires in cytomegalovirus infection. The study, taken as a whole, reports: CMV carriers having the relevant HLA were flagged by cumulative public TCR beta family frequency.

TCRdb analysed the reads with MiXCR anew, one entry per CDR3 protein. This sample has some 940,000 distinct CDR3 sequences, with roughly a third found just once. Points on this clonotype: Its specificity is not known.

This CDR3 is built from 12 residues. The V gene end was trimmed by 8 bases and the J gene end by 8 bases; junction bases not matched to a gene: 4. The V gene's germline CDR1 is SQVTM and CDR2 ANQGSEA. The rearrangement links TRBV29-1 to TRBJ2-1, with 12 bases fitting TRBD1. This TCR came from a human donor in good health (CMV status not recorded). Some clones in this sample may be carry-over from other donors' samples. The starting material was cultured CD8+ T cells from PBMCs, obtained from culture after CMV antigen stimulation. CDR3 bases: TGCAGCTTCGGGACAGGGGGCGATGAGCAGTTCTTC. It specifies CSFGTGGDEQFF.